The rows below give T cell receptor beta chains drawn from one sample of a study of blood T cell repertoires in COVID-19. Clones were sequenced by immunoSEQ multiplex PCR, and TCRdb holds only the in-frame ones, with some missing. The repertoire holds 150,000 to 200,000 clones, with approximately 90% as singletons. Sequencing used peripheral blood. Every receptor here comes from a man aged 18 to 35 with acute or convalescent COVID-19. Each CDR3 is given without its conserved first and last residue.

v_call	cdr3_aa
TRBV15	ATSRDRLADRSYEQY
TRBV30	AWSDGGVNLAF
TRBV5-5	ASSPGGQGRYGYT
TRBV2	ASSEAVGTSGAKTGELF
TRBV5-1	ASSLEAVFNNSPLH
TRBV5-6	ASSLYSGTGFGYT
TRBV5-1	ASSLSQGFGNSPLH
TRBV30	AWSGTGSNQPQH
TRBV30	AWSAALKQY
TRBV6-1	ASSEVSGYQPQH
TRBV18	ASSPILTGELF
TRBV30	AWSVQGLGYNEQF
TRBV12-5	ASGLVPLTGGSPLH
TRBV13	ASSLTGTNSPLH
TRBV10-1	ASSMGEGTYNEQF
TRBV19	ASSMIGGGIYNEQF
TRBV7-8	ASSPREEPPQH
TRBV12-3/TRBV12-4	ASSSVNQPQH
TRBV28	ASSWVAGVDTEAF
TRBV27	ASSPHRGGNTGELF
TRBV7-9	ASSSGIPGQGNHEQY
TRBV7-8	ASSWDRGRGYGYT
TRBV5-5	ASSPLWGSSTDTQY
TRBV7-9	ASSFKGISYNSPLH
TRBV28	ASRYAGTEAF
TRBV19	ASSALAEYNEQF
TRBV24-1	ATVRDKSRQGNKEKLF
TRBV19	ASTPTGTAYNEQF
TRBV6-5	ASSYPGQQETQY
TRBV6-1	ASSVRTGATNEKLF
TRBV4-1	ASSGQGDEQF
TRBV19	ASSVRGSDTQY
TRBV5-4	ASSLTGPYNEQF
TRBV12-3/TRBV12-4	ASGWDSNTEAF
TRBV28	ASSLDGPYGYT
TRBV3-1/TRBV3-2	ASSQGVSTTGGYT
TRBV5-1	ASSLEGQGVTEAF
TRBV2	ASDRPNTEAF
TRBV14	ASSQRQGGGYT
TRBV5-6	ASSFSRHNQPQH
TRBV15	ATSRDLGGAKNIQY
TRBV6-6	ASSWGHSGANVLT
TRBV11-2	AIPSHYGYT
TRBV9	ASSVFVQGSPGNTIY
TRBV24-1	ATSDPRQTREQF
TRBV5-5	ASSLAGTTNEKLF
TRBV7-9	ASSPHFSTDTQY
TRBV7-8	ASSQLTPDQPQH
TRBV7-9	ASSSHRQGPHGYT
TRBV6-5	ASSYQGMAGELF
TRBV19	ASSMQGVTGNTIY
TRBV2	ASIPTSGYTDTQY
TRBV28	ASRGGSRSPLH
TRBV30	AWSRTGSGNTIY
TRBV3-1/TRBV3-2	ASSQDRAGNYGYT
TRBV30	AWSGGTGGPSLF
TRBV10-3	AISEPRTGKAF
TRBV30	AWSVPGGRSNGYT
TRBV3-1/TRBV3-2	ASSLTWTGDNYGYT